The source of this T cell receptor (beta chain) is a study of prognosis after radiotherapy for stage I lung cancer. Study information: Histology showed adenocarcinoma in more than 10 patients versus squamous cell carcinoma in six or seven.

This CDR3 has 15 residues. CDR1 and CDR2 from the germline V gene are SGDLS and YYNGEE. V was trimmed by 4 bases and J by 3 bases, leaving 17 bases between them. This clonotype was detected ten times or more. Given a much more abundant clone one base away, this may be a read error. The conserved phenylalanine or tryptophan is not found at the CDR3 terminus, so this likely reflects a read error. Every patient was node-negative on CT and PET/CT and lacked prior chemotherapy, radiotherapy or other malignancies. The authors amplified TCR beta CDR3 from genomic DNA using two-round multiplex PCR. Gene-specific TRBV and TRBJ primers were used in PCR round one. Using its own MiXCR run on the multiplex PCR reads, TCRdb lists one record per CDR3 protein. The sample yields about 14,000 distinct CDR3 sequences, 25% to 35% seen once.

The clonotype comes from a donor over 45 with non-small cell lung cancer. Sequencing was performed on PBMCs, taken before or after stereotactic body radiation therapy (not recorded which). The genes are TRBV9 and TRBJ2-7, with a tentative D call TRBD2 (7 bases). The CDR3 is CASSSQGGGNYEQYL. The CDR3 DNA follows: TGTGCCAGCAGCTCACAGGGAGGGGGGAACTACGAGCAGTACCTC.